A single sample gave rise to the 31 T cell receptor beta chains below, sequenced in a study of blood T cell repertoires in COVID-19. The repertoire was sequenced with immunoSEQ multiplex PCR; TCRdb's copy has only in-frame clones and lacks some. The profile shows a few hundred thousand clones, approximately 89% of them singletons. Sequenced material: PBMCs or T cells enriched from blood (not recorded which). The receptors come from a woman aged 40 to 55 who had been exposed to COVID-19.

V gene TRBV4-3 combines with J gene TRBJ1-6, with D possibly being TRBD1 (6 bases). Per the germline V gene, CDR1 is LGHNA and CDR2 is YSLEER. Trimming shortened V by 4 bases and J by 7 bases, and 11 bases separated the two germline ends. This CDR3 is 14 amino acids long. Here the CDR3 DNA reads TGCGCCAGCAGCCGGGACATAGGAAATTCACCCCTCCACTTT. As protein: CASSRDIGNSPLHF.

A single count supports this clone. CDR3 DNA sequence: TGTGCCAGTAGCCCGGGACAGGGGAGGTTATGGAACACTGAAGCTTTCTTT. The encoded protein is CASSPGQGRLWNTEAFF. The chain carries TRBV19 and TRBJ1-1; 10 nucleotides match TRBD1. Germline assignment: CDR1 LNHDA and CDR2 SQIVND (reference sequence). The CDR3 runs to 17 residues. With 6 bases clipped from V and 1 base from J, the junction kept 11 bases outside the gene matches.

CDR3 DNA sequence: TGTGCCAGCAGCCGAGGGGGGGGGCCAGATACGCAGTATTTT. It codes for CASSRGGGPDTQYF. The chain has TRBV7-8 and TRBJ2-3; TRBD2 might be the D (7 bases). The CDR3 is 14 residues long. CDR1 and CDR2 (germline): SGHVS, FQNEAQ. The V end lost 5 bases, the J end lost 4 bases, and 13 bases lay between the germline ends.

The V and J genes are TRBV19 and TRBJ2-1; tentative D call: TRBD1 (5 bases). Looked up from germline, CDR1 is LNHDA and CDR2 is SQIVND (reference sequence). Trimming took off 2 bases at V and 0 bases at J, with 11 bases between the two ends. The CDR3 length is 16 residues. The CDR3 protein is CASSISQVSSYNEQFF. In DNA, the CDR3 is TGTGCCAGTAGTATATCACAGGTGAGCTCCTACAATGAGCAGTTCTTC.

The chain links TRBV2 to TRBJ1-2, with 7 bases aligning to TRBD1. The germline gives CDR1 SNHLY, CDR2 FYNNEI. This CDR3 has 15 amino acids. V shed 6 bases, J shed 7 bases, and the junction held 14 bases outside the gene matches. The chain's CDR3 is CASRRPTGNDSGYTF. DNA for the CDR3: TGTGCCAGCAGGAGACCGACAGGGAATGATTCTGGCTACACCTTC.

The chain links TRBV9 to TRBJ2-7, with D maybe TRBD2 (6 bases). This CDR3 is 13 amino acids long. Per the germline V gene, CDR1 is SGDLS and CDR2 is YYNGEE. Trimming cost V 2 bases and J 6 bases, with 12 bases left between them. CDR3 loop: CASSVRLVGEQYF. CDR3 nucleotide sequence: TGTGCCAGCAGCGTTCGACTAGTCGGCGAGCAGTACTTC.

The chain couples TRBV30 to TRBJ2-5; possibly TRBD2 for D (5 bases). Germline CDR1 reads GTSNPN; CDR2 reads SVGIG (reference sequence). The V end lost 2 bases, the J end lost 1 base, and 11 bases lay between the germline ends. This CDR3 contains 14 residues. For the CDR3, the DNA is TGTGCCTGGAGTAGGACTCTAGTCCAAGAGACCCAGTACTTC. This encodes CAWSRTLVQETQYF.

The chain joins TRBV30 to TRBJ1-1; 11 nucleotides align to TRBD1. V shed 5 bases, J shed 10 bases, and the junction held 12 bases outside the gene matches. This CDR3 spans 14 amino acids. Per germline, CDR1 GTSNPN and CDR2 SVGIG (reference sequence). The CDR3 region is CAWGDRGTPRGAFF. CDR3 sequence (DNA): TGTGCCTGGGGGGACAGGGGGACTCCCAGGGGAGCTTTCTTT.

This clone was detected only once. The rearrangement uses TRBV27 and TRBJ2-2; 10 positions agree with TRBD2. The CDR3 has 17 residues. CDR1 and CDR2 (germline): MNHEY, SMNVEV (reference sequence). V gave up 5 bases and J gave up 3 bases; unmatched junction bases: 9. In DNA form, the CDR3 reads TGTGCCAGCAGTCCATTGAGCGGGGGGGAGTACACCGGGGAGCTGTTTTTT. This sequence encodes CASSPLSGGEYTGELFF.

The V and J genes are TRBV4-3 and TRBJ1-6; D not certain. Per germline, CDR1 LGHNA and CDR2 YSLEER. With 3 bases removed from V and 3 bases from J, the gap between germline ends came to 9 bases. This CDR3 is 15 amino acids long. DNA of the CDR3: TGCGCCAGCAGCCAGCTGGAGCTCTATAATTCACCCCTCCACTTT. Translated: CASSQLELYNSPLHF.

CDR3 in DNA: TGTGCCAGCAGCCCCCGCGAAGGGGCCCGAACCGGACATGAGCAGTTCTTC. Translation gives CASSPREGARTGHEQFF. The chain combines TRBV7-2 with TRBJ2-1, with a possible D match to TRBD1 (5 bases). Trimming stripped 5 bases from V and 8 bases from J, with 25 bases between. The CDR3 has 17 amino acids. Germline loops: CDR1 SGHTA, CDR2 FQGNSA.

The chain has TRBV18 and TRBJ1-1; 9 nucleotides line up with TRBD1. This CDR3 spans 15 amino acids. After removal of 6 bases from V and 3 bases from J, the junction contained 8 bases not matched to a gene. Germline V gene data show CDR1 as KGHSH and CDR2 as LQKENI. The CDR3 region is CASSFTGGRDTEAFF. The CDR3 nucleotides are TGTGCCAGCTCGTTCACAGGGGGCAGGGACACTGAAGCTTTCTTT.

The chain has TRBV5-1 and TRBJ2-1; TRBD1 aligns across 8 bases. The junction had 10 bases not matched to a gene; V was cut back by 0 bases and J by 8 bases. In germline, CDR1 is SGHRS, CDR2 YFSETQ. The CDR3 length is 16 residues. The CDR3 region is CASSLDAGGDFYEQFF. DNA for the CDR3: TGCGCCAGCAGCTTGGATGCAGGGGGCGATTTCTATGAGCAGTTCTTC.

The chain couples TRBV6-5 to TRBJ2-3; 9 bases fit TRBD2. Germline CDR1 is MNHEY and CDR2 is SVGAGI. The V gene end was trimmed by 8 bases and the J gene end by 4 bases; junction bases not matched to a gene: 7. This CDR3 comprises 14 residues. The CDR3 DNA sequence: TGTGCCAGCCAGCGGGGGGAGTTATCAGATACGCAGTATTTT. Its translation: CASQRGELSDTQYF.

This chain links TRBV29-1 with TRBJ1-2; TRBD1 is a possible D gene (5 bases). The V end lost 7 bases, the J end lost 7 bases, and 13 bases lay between the germline ends. The CDR3 covers 11 residues. Germline-derived CDR1 and CDR2 are SQVTM and ANQGSEA. The CDR3 is CSDNRGAGYTF. The CDR3 nucleotides read TGCAGCGATAATAGGGGTGCTGGCTACACCTTC.

The chain employs TRBV5-1 and TRBJ2-7; 10 bases are a match to TRBD2. This CDR3 region has 15 residues. Germline loops: CDR1 SGHRS, CDR2 YFSETQ. Losses at the gene ends were 5 bases for V and 2 bases for J; bases not matched to a gene: 7. CDR3 sequence reads: CASRPTSGRAYEQYF. DNA for the CDR3: TGCGCCAGCAGACCGACGAGCGGGAGGGCCTACGAGCAGTACTTC.

This clone was recorded only once. The genes are TRBV5-6 and TRBJ1-2; unclear D gene. The CDR3 runs to 12 residues. Deletions cut 2 bases from V and 6 bases from J, with 8 bases between. In germline, CDR1 is SGHDT, CDR2 YYEEEE. The CDR3 DNA reads as TGTGCCAGCAGCTTTTTACAGAATGGCTACACCTTC. Translation: CASSFLQNGYTF.

This chain links TRBV6-1 with TRBJ1-2, with D possibly matching TRBD1 (5 bases). Germline V gives CDR1 MNHNS, CDR2 SASEGT. V was cut by 0 bases and J by 8 bases, with 19 bases left in between. CDR3 length equals 16 residues. The chain's CDR3 is CASSEARPTERGGYTF. CDR3 coding DNA: TGTGCCAGCAGTGAAGCTCGCCCGACGGAAAGGGGCGGCTACACCTTC.

The chain uses TRBV2 and TRBJ2-4; tentatively, D is TRBD1 (5 bases). Deletions cut 5 bases from V and 0 bases from J, with 11 bases between. The CDR3 covers 15 residues. CDR1 is SNHLY and CDR2 is FYNNEI in the germline V gene. DNA of the CDR3: TGTGCCAGCAGTCCTAACACAGGAGCCAAAAACATTCAGTACTTC. Translating it yields CASSPNTGAKNIQYF. Together with reference TRBV2 and TRBJ2-4, the CDR3 gives the full variable domain: EPEVTQTPSHQVTQMGQEVILRCVPISNHLYFYWYRQILGQKVEFLVSFYNNEISEKSEIFDDQFSVERPDGSNFTLKIRSTKLEDSAMYFCASSPNTGAKNIQYFGAGTRLSVL.

DNA of the CDR3: TGTGCCAGCGGTCGACAATATCAAGAGACCCAGTACTTC. Amino acids: CASGRQYQETQYF. The chain combines TRBV12-3 or TRBV12-4 with TRBJ2-5; D gene uncertain. Trimming shortened V by 8 bases and J by 2 bases, and 12 bases separated the two germline ends. The length of the CDR3 is 13 residues.

This chain joins TRBV10-3 and TRBJ1-1, with TRBD1 as a possible D gene (6 bases). The CDR3 has 14 amino acids. CDR1 ENHRY and CDR2 SYGVKD come from the germline V gene. V was clipped by 8 bases and J by 6 bases, with 19 bases between them. CDR3 nucleotides: TGTGCCATCGGCGGACAGTCGGGGAGCGCTGAAGCTTTCTTT. Translating it yields CAIGGQSGSAEAFF.

This clone was picked up one time. This chain joins TRBV2 and TRBJ1-2, with 7 bases that match TRBD1. This CDR3 is 14 amino acids long. The V segment lost 4 bases and the J segment 8 bases; nucleotides outside the gene matches: 10. From germline, CDR1 is SNHLY and CDR2 FYNNEI. The CDR3 DNA reads TGTGCCAGCAGTGTAGCTCAGGGGGGCGACGGCTACACCTTC. Protein sequence: CASSVAQGGDGYTF.

CDR3 DNA sequence: TGCGCCAGCAGCTTGGTTGTAGCGGGACTGAACACCGGGGAGCTGTTTTTT. Translating gives CASSLVVAGLNTGELFF. This chain connects TRBV5-1 to TRBJ2-2, with TRBD2 identical over 8 bases. Germline V gene sequence: CDR1 SGHRS, CDR2 YFSETQ. The CDR3 contains 17 residues. V was clipped by 0 bases and J by 1 base; unmatched bases: 5.

The chain is built from TRBV11-2 and TRBJ2-3; TRBD2 is a possible D gene (7 bases). V was trimmed by 4 bases and J by 4 bases, leaving 18 bases between them. The CDR3 consists of 16 residues. Germline V gene data show CDR1 as SGHAT and CDR2 as FQNNGV. This CDR3 reads CASSSRGAWSADTQYF. CDR3 sequence (DNA): TGTGCCAGCAGCTCCCGGGGGGCTTGGTCGGCAGATACGCAGTATTTT.

The chain couples TRBV15 to TRBJ1-3; D might be TRBD1 (5 bases). Germline V gene lookup returns CDR1 LNHNV and CDR2 YYDKDF (reference sequence). V lost 0 bases, J lost 4 bases, and 13 bases lay in between. The CDR3 consists of 16 residues. CDR3 in amino acids: CATSRDLRGIGNTIYF. In DNA form, the CDR3 reads TGTGCCACCAGCAGAGATCTTCGGGGGATCGGAAACACCATATATTTT.

The chain couples TRBV5-1 to TRBJ1-5; TRBD1 is a possible D gene (5 bases). Germline CDR1 SGHRS, CDR2 YFSETQ. V was cut by 0 bases and J by 3 bases, with 7 bases left in between. This CDR3 contains 14 residues. Here the CDR3 DNA reads TGCGCCAGCAGCTTGGGAGGACACAATCAGCCCCAGCATTTT. This sequence encodes CASSLGGHNQPQHF.

The chain uses TRBV7-3 and TRBJ2-7, with TRBD1 identical over 7 bases. Germline CDR1 reads SGHTA; CDR2 reads FQGTGA. CDR3 size: 17 residues. Trimming at V came to 6 bases and at J to 0 bases, leaving 14 bases not matched to a gene. CDR3 nucleotides: TGTGCCAGCAGAGACAGGGACCCTTGGGGAAGCTCCTACGAGCAGTACTTC. Protein product: CASRDRDPWGSSYEQYF.

CDR3 DNA: TGTGCCAGTAGTAGTAGCGGGCCGAAAGAGACCCAGTACTTC. Protein product: CASSSSGPKETQYF. The V call is TRBV19, the J call TRBJ2-5; 7 bases are a match to TRBD2. Unmatched junction bases numbered 5, after V lost 4 bases and J lost 3 bases. The CDR3 extends over 14 amino acids. Germline V gene sequence: CDR1 LNHDA, CDR2 SQIVND (reference sequence).

The chain couples TRBV30 to TRBJ1-5, with a tentative D call TRBD1 (6 bases). Germline V gene data show CDR1 as GTSNPN and CDR2 as SVGIG (reference sequence). CDR3 length: 15 residues. V was cut by 5 bases and J by 7 bases, with 21 bases left in between. CDR3 amino acids: CAWASDSEGGQPQHF. In DNA, the CDR3 is TGTGCCTGGGCCTCGGACAGCGAGGGGGGGCAGCCCCAGCATTTT.

V is TRBV5-1 and J is TRBJ2-3; D is unresolved. Germline loops: CDR1 SGHRS, CDR2 YFSETQ. This CDR3 is built from 13 residues. V was clipped by 4 bases and J by 0 bases, with 6 bases between them. CDR3 in amino acids: CASSDGSTDTQYF. CDR3 nucleotides: TGCGCCAGCAGCGACGGGAGCACAGATACGCAGTATTTT.

The chain links TRBV6-5 to TRBJ1-6; D is ambiguous. V shed 6 bases and J shed 9 bases, with 12 bases lying between them. Germline lookup yields CDR1 MNHEY and CDR2 SVGAGI. This CDR3 is 13 amino acids long. This chain's CDR3 is CASRPRLSSPLHF. As DNA, the CDR3 is TGTGCCAGCAGGCCGAGGTTATCTTCACCCCTCCACTTT.